These T cell receptor beta chains were read from a single sample in a study of T cells in Graves' hyperthyroidism and ophthalmopathy. TCRdb re-called the multiplex PCR reads with MiXCR, one entry per CDR3 protein. This table holds some 550,000 distinct CDR3 sequences, more than 15% found once. The sequenced sample was blood. The receptors originated from a woman aged 40 to 50 with Graves' ophthalmopathy. The CDR3 runs from the conserved cysteine through the conserved F or W. The D gene is left open where the match is weak. Clone size, where shown, is once, few, many, or a class for clones that have expanded.

>many|TRBV20-1|.|TRBJ1-1
TGCAGTGCTAGCGGGAGAGGGGTTGAAGCTTTCTTT
CSASGRGVEAFF
>many|TRBV10-3|.|TRBJ1-1
TGTGCCATCAGCGCATCCGGGACGGCGAACACTGAAGCTTTCTTT
CAISASGTANTEAFF
>.|TRBV11-2|.|TRBJ2-7
TGCGCCAGCAGCCACCCCCTACGGGGTTACGAGCAGTACTTC
CASSHPLRGYEQYF
>.|TRBV6-1|.|TRBJ2-2
TGTGCCAGCAGTAAAACAGGGTATGACACCGGGGAGCTGTTTTTT
CASSKTGYDTGELFF
>many|TRBV28|TRBD2|TRBJ2-5
TGTGCCAGCAGTTTACCGCGCTACGGGACTAGCGGGGGATCCTCCTCACTCCTCCAAGAGACCCAGTACTTC
CASSLPRYGTSGGSSSLLQETQYF
>.|TRBV19|.|TRBJ2-6
TGTGCCAGTAGTATAATATCTGGGGCCAACGTCCTGACTTTC
CASSIISGANVLTF
>many|TRBV3-1|.|TRBJ2-1
TGTGCCAGCAGCCAAGGGGTTGGAGGAGTTTCCGAGCAGTTCTTC
CASSQGVGGVSEQFF
>few|TRBV24-1|.|TRBJ1-5
TGTGCCACCGGTTCATGGGGCAATCAGCCCCAGCATTTT
CATGSWGNQPQHF
>.|TRBV19|.|TRBJ1-5
TGTGCCAGTAGCATGAGAAATCAGCCCCAGCATTTT
CASSMRNQPQHF
>many|TRBV28|TRBD2|TRBJ2-1
TGTGCCAGCAAAGCGGGGACTAGCGGGAGTGATGAGCAGTTCTTC
CASKAGTSGSDEQFF
>many|TRBV12-3/TRBV12-4|TRBD2|TRBJ2-2
TGTGCCAGCAGATTGGGCGGGAGCGTGACCGGGGAGCTGTTTTTT
CASRLGGSVTGELFF
>few|TRBV5-1|TRBD1|TRBJ2-6
TGCGCCAGCAGCCCTCCGGGACAGGACTCTGGGGCCAACGTCCTGACTTTC
CASSPPGQDSGANVLTF
>many|TRBV7-9|TRBD1|TRBJ2-1
TGTGCCAGCAGCCCTAGCGTGGGGGACAGGGGGGCGATCCATGAGCAGTTCTTC
CASSPSVGDRGAIHEQFF
>.|TRBV9|TRBD2|TRBJ2-3
TGTGCCAGCAGCGTAGGGACTAGCGGGATTAGAGATACGCAGTATTTT
CASSVGTSGIRDTQYF
>few|TRBV6-1|.|TRBJ2-3
TGTGCCAGCAGTCCTGACCCCTCGCGAGATACGCAGTATTTT
CASSPDPSRDTQYF
>many|TRBV7-8|.|TRBJ2-1
TGTGCCAGCAGCACTCGGAGCTCCTACAATGAGCAGTTCTTC
CASSTRSSYNEQFF
>.|TRBV2|TRBD2|TRBJ2-1
TGTGCCAGCAGTGAAAGCCGGTTAGCGGGGGGGCAGGAGTTCTTC
CASSESRLAGGQEFF
>.|TRBV5-1|.|TRBJ1-4
TGCGCCAGCAGCTTGGGCCCGTCGGATGAAAAACTGTTTTTT
CASSLGPSDEKLFF
>.|TRBV20-1|TRBD1|TRBJ1-4
TGCAGTGCTAGAGATTCGAGACAGGGGTATGAAAAACTGTTTTTT
CSARDSRQGYEKLFF
>.|TRBV12-3/TRBV12-4|TRBD1|TRBJ1-5
TGTGCCACTAGACAGGGGGCAACAGGTCAGCCCCAGCATTTT
CATRQGATGQPQHF
>many|TRBV3-1|.|TRBJ1-5
TGTGCCAGCAGCCAAGCGCGGACGAATCAGCCCCAGCATTTT
CASSQARTNQPQHF
>few|TRBV5-1|.|TRBJ2-5
TGCGCCAGCAGCGGAGAAAAAGAGACCCAGTACTTC
CASSGEKETQYF
>.|TRBV12-3/TRBV12-4|.|TRBJ2-1
TGTGCCAGCAGTTTTTGGGCCCTCCGTGAGCAGTTCTTC
CASSFWALREQFF
>few|TRBV6-2/TRBV6-3|.|TRBJ2-2
TGTGCCAGCAGCAGGAGGGGCCTCGTGTCTGGGGAGCTGTTTTTT
CASSRRGLVSGELFF
>many|TRBV15|.|TRBJ2-2
TGTGCCACCAGCCCTCCTGGGGGGGAGCTGTTTTTT
CATSPPGGELFF